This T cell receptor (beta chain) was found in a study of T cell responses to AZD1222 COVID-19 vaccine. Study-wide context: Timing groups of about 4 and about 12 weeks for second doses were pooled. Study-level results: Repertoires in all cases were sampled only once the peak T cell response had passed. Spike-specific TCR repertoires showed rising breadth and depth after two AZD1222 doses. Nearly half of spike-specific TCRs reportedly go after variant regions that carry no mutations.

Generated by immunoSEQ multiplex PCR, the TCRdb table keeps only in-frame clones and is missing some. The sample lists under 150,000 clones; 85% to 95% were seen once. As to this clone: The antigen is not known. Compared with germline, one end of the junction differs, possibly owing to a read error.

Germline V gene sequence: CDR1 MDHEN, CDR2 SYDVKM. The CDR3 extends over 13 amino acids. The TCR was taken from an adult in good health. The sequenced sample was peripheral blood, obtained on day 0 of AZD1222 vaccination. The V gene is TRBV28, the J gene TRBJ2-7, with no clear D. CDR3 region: CASSLVLSHEQYF. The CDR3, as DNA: TGTGCCAGCAGTCTAGTACTCTCCCACGAGCAGTACTTC.